This T cell receptor (beta chain) was identified in a study of cytomegalovirus exposure and HLA in healthy donors. Comments on this clone: Its specificity is unknown.

Points from the study as a whole: A list of about 160 TCR beta chains associated with cytomegalovirus was given. Rarity characterized most TCR sequences, yet some public TCRs appeared in many donors.

Assay used: immunoSEQ multiplex PCR; TCRdb lists only in-frame clones, some missing. The table shows some 230,000 clones, with over 80% occurring only once. The CDR3 contains 14 residues. Germline CDR1 reads SGHNT; CDR2 reads YYREEE (reference sequence). V lost 9 bases and J lost 3, with 16 bases in between. The rearrangement links TRBV5-4 to TRBJ2-1; D is perhaps TRBD2 (5 bases). The receptor's source is a woman aged 18-29 years in good health and CMV-seronegative. The sequenced material came from PBMCs. CDR3 in DNA: TGTGCCACCCTGACCGCCACTAGCTACAATGAGCAGTTCTTC. Protein product: CATLTATSYNEQFF.